These 3 T cell receptor beta chains originate from one sample sequenced in a study of beta chain features in type 1 diabetes. Study observations and caveats: Across all four CD4+ subsets, people with type 1 diabetes showed modestly shorter TCRB CDR3s.

TCRB transcripts that were expressed got sequenced, as all of the isolated RNA had been reverse transcribed. Assay: immunoSEQ multiplex PCR; the TCRdb copy retains only in-frame clones and omits some. The sample has about 160,000 clones; roughly 65% are singletons. For these TCRs, the target antigens are not known. The sequencing input was naive CD4+ T cells from blood. These receptors came from a man in his thirties or forties with type 1 diabetes.

The V call is TRBV7-9, the J call TRBJ1-2; D remains ambiguous. This CDR3 region has 14 residues. CDR1 SEHNR and CDR2 FQNEAQ come from the germline V gene (reference sequence). V was cut by 4 bases and J by 4 bases, with 13 bases left in between. The chain's CDR3 is CASSSWAAPYGYTF. The CDR3 DNA follows: TGTGCCAGCAGCTCCTGGGCAGCCCCCTATGGCTACACCTTC.

This rearrangement joins TRBV7-2 to TRBJ2-1, with TRBD1 matching over 8 bases. The CDR3 is 14 amino acids. The V gene's germline CDR1 is SGHTA and CDR2 FQGNSA. Trimming took 5 bases from V and 7 from J; bases not matched to a gene: 7. The CDR3 protein is CASSARTGLNEQFF. Here the CDR3 DNA reads TGTGCCAGCAGCGCACGGACAGGGTTAAATGAGCAGTTCTTC.

V gene TRBV7-9 combines with J gene TRBJ2-3; D call uncertain. Germline values: CDR1 SEHNR, CDR2 FQNEAQ (reference sequence). The CDR3 has 15 amino acids. V shed 5 bases and J shed 1 base, with 13 bases lying between them. CDR3 loop: CASSLTSTGTDTQYF. CDR3 sequence (DNA): TGTGCCAGCAGCCTCACCTCCACTGGCACAGATACGCAGTATTTT. The whole variable domain, filled in from reference TRBV7-9 and TRBJ2-3, reads DTGVSQNPRHKITKRGQNVTFRCDPISEHNRLYWYRQTLGQGPEFLTYFQNEAQLEKSRLLSDRFSAERPKGSFSTLEIQRTEQGDSAMYLCASSLTSTGTDTQYFGPGTRLTVL.